The 9 T cell receptor beta chains in this list originate from one sample, sequenced in a study of response to subunit inactivated influenza vaccine. MiXCR was run by TCRdb on the RT-PCR reads, yielding one entry per CDR3 protein. The data show fewer than 550,000 distinct CDR3 sequences, with about 25% seen just once and 1.9% held by the top ten. The source material was CD4+ T cells sorted from PBMCs, sampled roughly 5 days after vaccination. The source is a man between 50 and 59 years old who received an inactivated influenza vaccine.

The rearrangement joins TRBV2 to TRBJ2-7; D not certain. V was trimmed by 0 bases and J by 0 bases, leaving 9 bases between them. The CDR3 totals 15 residues. Germline CDR1 SNHLY, CDR2 FYNNEI. The CDR3 sequence: CASSEAREVSYEQYF. The CDR3 region has the DNA TGTGCCAGCAGTGAAGCTCGAGAGGTCTCCTACGAGCAGTACTTC. Filled out from reference TRBV2 and TRBJ2-7, the complete variable domain reads EPEVTQTPSHQVTQMGQEVILRCVPISNHLYFYWYRQILGQKVEFLVSFYNNEISEKSEIFDDQFSVERPDGSNFTLKIRSTKLEDSAMYFCASSEAREVSYEQYFGPGTRLTVT.

V gene TRBV5-1 combines with J gene TRBJ2-7; unclear D gene. The V end was cut by 6 bases, the J end by 2 bases, with 12 bases between. CDR3 size: 13 residues. The germline V gene encodes CDR1 SGHRS and CDR2 YFSETQ. CDR3 coding DNA: TGCGCCAGCACCTTACTGACGGCCTACGAGCAGTACTTC. This translates into CASTLLTAYEQYF.

The chain has TRBV4-3 and TRBJ2-1; D is possibly TRBD1 (5 bases). The CDR3 runs 14 residues. In germline, CDR1 is LGHNA, CDR2 YSLEER. Trimming removed 2 bases at V and 6 bases at J, with 11 bases between. CDR3 sequence reads: CASSQQDSLNEQFF. Written as DNA, the CDR3 is TGCGCCAGCAGCCAACAAGACAGTCTCAATGAGCAGTTCTTC.

The rearrangement links TRBV6-5 to TRBJ2-5; D not certain. The CDR3 length is 16 residues. V shed 0 bases and J shed 2 bases, with 13 bases lying between them. The germline gives CDR1 MNHEY, CDR2 SVGAGI. The CDR3 nucleotides are TGTGCCAGCAGTTACTCCACGGTGTCGAGTCAAGAGACCCAGTACTTC. It codes for CASSYSTVSSQETQYF.

The chain carries TRBV7-9 and TRBJ2-7, with D uncertain. The CDR3 spans 13 residues. V was shortened by 5 bases and J by 0 bases, with 8 bases between the two germline ends. Germline CDR1 SEHNR, CDR2 FQNEAQ (reference sequence). The CDR3 sequence: CASSPRHSYEQYF. In DNA, the CDR3 is TGTGCCAGCAGCCCCCGGCACTCCTACGAGCAGTACTTC.

The V and J genes are TRBV20-1 and TRBJ2-7; TRBD2 matches 8 bases. This CDR3 region has 14 residues. Trimming at V came to 6 bases and at J to 2 bases, leaving 9 bases not matched to a gene. CDR1 and CDR2 from the germline V gene are DFQATT and SNEGSKA (reference sequence). This CDR3 is CSADDGGGTYEQYF. The CDR3, as DNA: TGCAGTGCGGACGACGGGGGGGGAACCTACGAGCAGTACTTC.

The chain carries TRBV20-1 and TRBJ2-3, with 11 bases matching TRBD2. This CDR3 is 16 amino acids long. CDR1 and CDR2 from the germline V gene are DFQATT and SNEGSKA (reference sequence). V shed 1 base, J shed 4 bases, and the junction held 7 bases outside the gene matches. The CDR3 DNA reads TGCAGTGCTAGAGGGGGCATAGCGGGAGGGCCAGATACGCAGTATTTT. Its protein product is CSARGGIAGGPDTQYF.

This clonotype has more than one count but fewer than ten. CDR3 in DNA: TGCAGCGCCTCCTCCGACTCCTACAATGAGCAGTTCTTC. This encodes CSASSDSYNEQFF. The chain couples TRBV29-1 to TRBJ2-1; D is unclear. With 7 bases removed from V and 0 bases from J, the gap between germline ends came to 10 bases. The CDR3 is made up of 13 amino acids. In germline, CDR1 is SQVTM, CDR2 ANQGSEA.

A few counts support this clonotype. V gene TRBV6-1 combines with J gene TRBJ1-1; D call uncertain. This CDR3 comprises 13 residues. Trimming left V 3 bases short and J 10 bases short, with 15 bases between. CDR1 MNHNS and CDR2 SASEGT come from the germline V gene. CDR3 protein: CASSDGHAGGAFF. CDR3 nucleotides: TGTGCCAGCAGTGATGGCCACGCTGGCGGAGCTTTCTTT.